This T cell receptor beta chain appears in the sequencing data of a study of blood T cells in healthy people across ages. Notes on the study in general: Shifts in expanded clonotypes may have been confounded by donor CMV status, which was unknown.

As for this clonotype: Its matching antigen is unknown.

The study recruited healthy Caucasian donors from Russia who were aged about 6 to 90. Researchers report isolating at least 6 million PBMCs per sample. Every sample gave at least 5 micrograms of total RNA when it was extracted. Germline V gene lookup returns CDR1 DFQATT and CDR2 SNEGSKA (reference sequence). Germline trimming cut 2 bases from V and 3 bases from J; bases unmatched to any gene: 2. This CDR3 is 14 amino acids long. A J-beta primer mix and a sample-barcoded 5' primer were used in a second PCR of roughly 6 to 12 cycles. TCRdb ran MiXCR on the 5' RACE reads and lists one entry per CDR3 protein. The data hold around 900,000 distinct CDR3 sequences, with roughly 47% observed a single time.

The J gene is TRBJ2-3, the V gene TRBV20-1, with TRBD1 identical over 10 bases. The specimen was blood. The source is a woman aged 60-75 years in good health. For the CDR3, the DNA is TGCAGTGCTAGAAGGGGACAGGGGACAGATACGCAGTATTTT. It yields the protein CSARRGQGTDTQYF.